This paragraph reports one T cell receptor (beta chain). Its antigen is unidentified. Pooling covered second doses at about 4 or about 12 weeks. Here immunoSEQ multiplex PCR was the method, and the copy in TCRdb shows in-frame clones only, minus some. The data hold roughly 80,000 clones, with around 93% observed a single time. The data stem from a study of T cell responses to AZD1222 COVID-19 vaccine. Findings and caveats of the study: Sampling captured repertoires only after the peak T cell response. The span of vaccine-associated CD4 TCRs extended across spike, with dominance at 160-218 and 743-854.

V shed 0 bases, J shed 6 bases, and the junction held 7 bases outside the gene matches. The germline gives CDR1 WNHNN, CDR2 SYGVQD (reference sequence). There are 17 residues in the CDR3. The sequence was obtained from an adult who received the AZD1222 COVID-19 vaccine. J is TRBJ2-1 and V is TRBV10-1, with 11 bases lining up with TRBD2. The specimen comprised peripheral blood, sampled 28 days after the second AZD1222 dose. The CDR3 DNA sequence: TGCGCCAGCAGTGAGTCGGAGACTAGCGGGATCGGCAATGAGCAGTTCTTC. Encoded protein: CASSESETSGIGNEQFF.